This is a list of T cell receptor beta chains from one sample in a study of shared clonotypes between healthy human individuals. This table comes from immunoSEQ multiplex PCR, and its TCRdb copy is limited to in-frame clones, with some not included. The sample has about 1.1 million clones, about 72% seen once; the top ten hold 0.89%. Sequenced input: memory CD4+ T cells from PBMCs. The receptor set was obtained from a man between 18 and 35 years old in good health. Some clones in this sample may be carry-over from other donors' samples. CDR3s leave out the opening cysteine and the closing phenylalanine or tryptophan.

J gene: TRBJ2-5
V gene: TRBV28
CDR3 protein: ASSSTPNAETQY

J gene: TRBJ1-3
V gene: TRBV7-2
CDR3 protein: ASSPRRTGSGNTIY

J gene: TRBJ2-7
V gene: TRBV6-5
CDR3 protein: ASSYSRAYEQY

J gene: TRBJ1-3
V gene: TRBV5-8
CDR3 protein: ASSVPRVTGNTIY

J gene: TRBJ2-3
V gene: TRBV28
CDR3 protein: ASSLFRGEFTDTQY

J gene: TRBJ1-5
V gene: TRBV27
CDR3 protein: ASSLRGGNQPQH

J gene: TRBJ1-1
V gene: TRBV7-9
CDR3 protein: ASSLGAPHPPEAF

J gene: TRBJ2-2
V gene: TRBV7-3
CDR3 protein: ASSPSWPTNTGELF

J gene: TRBJ2-7
V gene: TRBV2
CDR3 protein: ASSAPPLVGGPSEQY

J gene: TRBJ1-2
V gene: TRBV28
CDR3 protein: ASSTQRQGDYGYT

J gene: TRBJ2-7
V gene: TRBV9
CDR3 protein: ASSGPGLSNEQY

J gene: TRBJ2-2
V gene: TRBV18
CDR3 protein: ASSQRIDNTGELF

J gene: TRBJ1-2
V gene: TRBV7-2
CDR3 protein: ASIPGGWTYGYT